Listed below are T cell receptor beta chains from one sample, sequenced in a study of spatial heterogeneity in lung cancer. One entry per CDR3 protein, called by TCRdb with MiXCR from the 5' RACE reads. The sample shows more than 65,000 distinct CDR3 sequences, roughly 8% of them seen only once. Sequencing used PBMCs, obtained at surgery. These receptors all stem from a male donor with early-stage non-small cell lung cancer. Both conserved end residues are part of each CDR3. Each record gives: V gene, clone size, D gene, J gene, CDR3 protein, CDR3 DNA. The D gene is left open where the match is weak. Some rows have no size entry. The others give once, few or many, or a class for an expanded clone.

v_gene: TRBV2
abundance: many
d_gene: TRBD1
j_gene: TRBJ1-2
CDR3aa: CASSETGQSFSGYTF
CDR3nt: TGTGCCAGCAGTGAAACGGGACAGTCCTTTAGCGGCTACACCTTC

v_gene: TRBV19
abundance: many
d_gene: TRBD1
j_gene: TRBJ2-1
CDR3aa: CVSSVRQGLGSEQFF
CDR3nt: TGTGTCAGCTCCGTCCGACAGGGGCTGGGGAGTGAGCAGTTCTTC

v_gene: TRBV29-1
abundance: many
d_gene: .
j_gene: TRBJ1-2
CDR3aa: CSVAGHLNYGYTF
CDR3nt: TGCAGCGTTGCGGGACACCTCAACTATGGCTACACCTTC

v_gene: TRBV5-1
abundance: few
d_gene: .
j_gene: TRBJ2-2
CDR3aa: CASSLRWGPTGELFF
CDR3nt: TGCGCCAGCAGCCTGCGATGGGGACCCACCGGGGAGCTGTTTTTT

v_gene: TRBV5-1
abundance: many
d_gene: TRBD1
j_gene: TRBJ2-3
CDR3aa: CASSVTGASTDTQYF
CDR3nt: TGCGCCAGCAGCGTTACAGGGGCTAGCACAGATACGCAGTATTTT

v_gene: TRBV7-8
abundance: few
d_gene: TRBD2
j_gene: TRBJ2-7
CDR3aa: CASTPPWSGAYEQYF
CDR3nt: TGTGCCAGCACCCCCCCGTGGAGCGGGGCCTACGAGCAGTACTTC

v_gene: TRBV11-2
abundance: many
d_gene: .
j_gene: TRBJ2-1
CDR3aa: CASSSGLPFDEQFF
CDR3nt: TGTGCCAGCAGCTCCGGACTGCCATTCGATGAGCAGTTCTTC

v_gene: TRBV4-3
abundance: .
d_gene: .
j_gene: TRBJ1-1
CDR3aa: CASSQDGWGETEAFF
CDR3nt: TGCGCCAGCAGCCAGGATGGATGGGGGGAGACTGAAGCTTTCTTT

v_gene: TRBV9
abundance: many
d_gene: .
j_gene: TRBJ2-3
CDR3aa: CASRPPGHQYTDTQYF
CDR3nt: TGTGCCAGCAGGCCTCCGGGACATCAGTACACAGATACGCAGTATTTT

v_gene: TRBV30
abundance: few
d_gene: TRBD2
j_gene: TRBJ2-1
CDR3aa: CAWTSGRTYNEQFF
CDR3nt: TGTGCCTGGACTAGCGGGAGGACCTACAATGAGCAGTTCTTC

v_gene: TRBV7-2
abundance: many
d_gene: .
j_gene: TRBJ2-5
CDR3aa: CASSLARMGTQYF
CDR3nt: TGTGCCAGCAGCTTAGCCAGGATGGGGACCCAGTACTTC

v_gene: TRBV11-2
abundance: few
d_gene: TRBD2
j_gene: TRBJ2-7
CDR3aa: CASTPGLVFNYEQYF
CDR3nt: TGTGCCAGCACCCCCGGACTAGTCTTTAACTACGAGCAGTACTTC

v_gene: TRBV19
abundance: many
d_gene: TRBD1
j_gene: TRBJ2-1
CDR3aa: CASSDFGQGTRGQFF
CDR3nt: TGTGCCAGTAGCGATTTCGGACAGGGAACTCGAGGGCAGTTCTTC

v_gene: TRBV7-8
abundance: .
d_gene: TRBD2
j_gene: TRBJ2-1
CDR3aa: CASRVAGAIEQFF
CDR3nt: TGTGCCAGCCGAGTAGCGGGAGCTATTGAGCAGTTCTTC

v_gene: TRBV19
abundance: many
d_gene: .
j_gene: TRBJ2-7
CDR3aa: CASSPNKARSYEQYF
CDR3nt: TGTGCCAGTAGTCCAAATAAGGCTCGCTCCTACGAGCAGTACTTC

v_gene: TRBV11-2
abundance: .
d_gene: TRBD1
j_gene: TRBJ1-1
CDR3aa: CASNQGGSSTEAFF
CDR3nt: TGTGCCAGCAACCAGGGGGGGTCCAGCACTGAAGCTTTCTTT

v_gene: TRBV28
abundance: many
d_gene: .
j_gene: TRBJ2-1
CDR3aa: CASSPHNEQFF
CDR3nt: TGTGCCAGCAGTCCCCACAATGAGCAGTTCTTC

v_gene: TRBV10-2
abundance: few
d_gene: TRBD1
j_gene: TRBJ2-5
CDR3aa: CASSLQGWETQYF
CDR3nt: TGCGCCAGCAGTCTACAGGGGTGGGAGACCCAGTACTTC

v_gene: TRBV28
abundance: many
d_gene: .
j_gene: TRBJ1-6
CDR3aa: CASSPSGGGNSPLHF
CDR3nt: TGTGCCAGCAGTCCCTCGGGGGGAGGGAATTCACCCCTCCACTTT

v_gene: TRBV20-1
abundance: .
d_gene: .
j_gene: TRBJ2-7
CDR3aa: CSAQGGGEVEQYF
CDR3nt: TGCAGTGCCCAAGGGGGAGGTGAAGTCGAGCAGTACTTC

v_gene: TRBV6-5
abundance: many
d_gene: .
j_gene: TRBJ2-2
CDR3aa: CASSYWGTPTLTGELFF
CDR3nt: TGTGCCAGCAGTTACTGGGGGACTCCTACCCTAACCGGGGAGCTGTTTTTT

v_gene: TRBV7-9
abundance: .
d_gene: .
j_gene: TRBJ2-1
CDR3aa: CASSFSLSEQFF
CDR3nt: TGTGCCAGCAGCTTTTCCCTATCTGAGCAGTTCTTC